These 6 T cell receptor beta chains originate from one sample sequenced in a study of blood T cell repertoires in COVID-19. Some clones are missing from TCRdb's copy, which holds only in-frame ones; the method was immunoSEQ multiplex PCR. In the table there are about 120,000 clones, approximately 81% of which are singletons. Sequencing input: peripheral blood. These receptors came from a woman aged 80 or over with acute or convalescent COVID-19.

The V and J genes are TRBV7-6 and TRBJ1-6; D not resolved. Trimming cost V 4 bases and J 5 bases, with 3 bases left between them. The CDR3 is 12 amino acids. Per germline, CDR1 SGHVS and CDR2 FNYEAQ. CDR3 nucleotides: TGTGCCAGCAGCTCAAATAATTCACCCCTCCACTTT. Translated, it gives CASSSNNSPLHF.

The chain has TRBV30 and TRBJ1-1; perhaps TRBD1 as D (6 bases). The germline V gene has CDR1 GTSNPN and CDR2 SVGIG (reference sequence). CDR3 length equals 13 residues. Trimming stripped 1 base from V and 1 base from J, with 7 bases between. The CDR3 reads CAWSGDKNTEAFF. The CDR3 region has the DNA TGTGCCTGGAGTGGGGACAAGAACACTGAAGCTTTCTTT.

The chain uses TRBV18 and TRBJ1-3; D ambiguous. Germline V lookup: CDR1 KGHSH, CDR2 LQKENI. The CDR3 consists of 14 residues. The germline V and J ends were trimmed by 3 bases and 8 bases, with 14 bases remaining between them. The CDR3 reads CASSPAGSWDTIYF. In DNA form, the CDR3 reads TGTGCCAGCTCACCCGCGGGTTCCTGGGACACCATATATTTT.

The V call is TRBV5-1, the J call TRBJ1-1; unclear D gene. The V and J ends lost 3 bases and 4 bases respectively, with 13 bases between them. In germline, CDR1 is SGHRS, CDR2 YFSETQ. CDR3 size: 14 residues. The CDR3 here is CASSSLSSGTEAFF. The CDR3 region has the DNA TGCGCCAGCAGCTCCCTGTCCAGTGGCACTGAAGCTTTCTTT.

The chain has TRBV6-5 and TRBJ2-5; possibly TRBD1 for D (5 bases). In germline, CDR1 is MNHEY, CDR2 SVGAGI. The CDR3 extends over 14 amino acids. V dropped 7 bases and J dropped 4 bases, with 16 bases sitting between them. CDR3 bases: TGTGCCAGCACCCTAGTAAGGGGCCGAGAGACCCAGTACTTC. Amino acid sequence: CASTLVRGRETQYF.

This rearrangement joins TRBV14 to TRBJ1-2, with TRBD1 identical over 9 bases. Unmatched junction bases numbered 2, after V lost 4 bases and J lost 8 bases. CDR3 length: 12 residues. Germline CDR1 is SGHDN and CDR2 is FVKESK. This CDR3 reads CASSPGQGGYTF. CDR3 coding DNA: TGTGCCAGCAGCCCCGGACAGGGGGGCTACACCTTC.